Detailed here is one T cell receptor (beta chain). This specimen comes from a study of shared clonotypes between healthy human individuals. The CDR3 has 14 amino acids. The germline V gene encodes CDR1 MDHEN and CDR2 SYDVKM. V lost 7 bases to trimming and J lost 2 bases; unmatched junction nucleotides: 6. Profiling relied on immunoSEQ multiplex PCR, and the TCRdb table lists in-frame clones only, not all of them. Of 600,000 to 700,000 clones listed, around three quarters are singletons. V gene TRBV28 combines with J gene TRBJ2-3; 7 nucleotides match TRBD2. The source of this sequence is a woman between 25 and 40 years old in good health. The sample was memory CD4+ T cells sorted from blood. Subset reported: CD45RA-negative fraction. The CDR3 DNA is TGTGCCAGCACAACTAGCGAGCACACAGATACGCAGTATTTT. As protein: CASTTSEHTDTQYF.